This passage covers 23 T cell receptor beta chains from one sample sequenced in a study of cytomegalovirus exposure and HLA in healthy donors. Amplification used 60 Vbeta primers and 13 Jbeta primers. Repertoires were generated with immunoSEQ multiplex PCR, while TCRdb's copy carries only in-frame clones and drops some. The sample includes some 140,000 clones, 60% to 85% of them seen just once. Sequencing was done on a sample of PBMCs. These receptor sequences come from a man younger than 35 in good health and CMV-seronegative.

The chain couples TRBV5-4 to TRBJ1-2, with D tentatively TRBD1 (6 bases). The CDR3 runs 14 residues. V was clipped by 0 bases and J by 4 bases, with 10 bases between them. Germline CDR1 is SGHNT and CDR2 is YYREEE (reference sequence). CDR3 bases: TGTGCCAGCAGCTTGGGGGGGCAGAGCTATGGCTACACCTTC. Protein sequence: CASSLGGQSYGYTF.

Here the CDR3 DNA reads TGTGCCAGCAGTTTTACGGGAGCAGATACGCAGTATTTT. Protein: CASSFTGADTQYF. The V and J genes are TRBV6-5 and TRBJ2-3; D may be TRBD2 (6 bases). V was clipped by 4 bases and J by 4 bases, with 9 bases between them. The CDR3 sequence is 13 residues long. Germline loops: CDR1 MNHEY, CDR2 SVGAGI.

The CDR3 nucleotides read TGTGCTAGTGGTTTGGCTCCCAGGGGGCCGGACCCTGAAGCTTTCTTT. Protein sequence: CASGLAPRGPDPEAFF. The chain has TRBV12-5 and TRBJ1-1, with 8 bases that match TRBD1. The CDR3 is made up of 16 amino acids. V shed 1 base, J shed 6 bases, and the junction held 10 bases outside the gene matches. Looked up from germline, CDR1 is LGHNT and CDR2 is FRNRAP.

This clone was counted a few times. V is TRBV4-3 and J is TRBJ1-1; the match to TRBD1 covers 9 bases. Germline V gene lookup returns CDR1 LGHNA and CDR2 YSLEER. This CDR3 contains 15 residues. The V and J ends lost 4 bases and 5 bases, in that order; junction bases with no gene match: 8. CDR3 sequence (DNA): TGCGCCAGCAGCCCTTACGGGGACAGGGTAACTGAAGCTTTCTTT. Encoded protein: CASSPYGDRVTEAFF.

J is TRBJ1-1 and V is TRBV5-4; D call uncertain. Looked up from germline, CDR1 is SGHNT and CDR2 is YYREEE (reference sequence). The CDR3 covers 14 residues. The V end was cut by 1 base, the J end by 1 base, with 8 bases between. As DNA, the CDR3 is TGTGCCAGCAGCTTGATGAGGTCGAACACTGAAGCTTTCTTT. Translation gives CASSLMRSNTEAFF.

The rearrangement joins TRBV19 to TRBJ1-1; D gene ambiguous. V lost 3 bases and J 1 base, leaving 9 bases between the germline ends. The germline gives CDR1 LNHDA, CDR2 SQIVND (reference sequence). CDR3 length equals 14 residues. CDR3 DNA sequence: TGTGCCAGTAGTATTGGAGGCGGGAACACTGAAGCTTTCTTT. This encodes CASSIGGGNTEAFF. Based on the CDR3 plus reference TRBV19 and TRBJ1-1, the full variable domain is DGGITQSPKYLFRKEGQNVTLSCEQNLNHDAMYWYRQDPGQGLRLIYYSQIVNDFQKGDIAEGYSVSREKKESFPLTVTSAQKNPTAFYLCASSIGGGNTEAFFGQGTRLTVV.

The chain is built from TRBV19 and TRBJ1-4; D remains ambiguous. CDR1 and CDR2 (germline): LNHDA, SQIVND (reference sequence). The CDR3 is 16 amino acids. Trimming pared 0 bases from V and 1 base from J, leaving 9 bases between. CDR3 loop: CASSIDLTRTNEKLFF. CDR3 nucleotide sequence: TGTGCCAGTAGTATAGATCTGACACGAACTAATGAAAAACTGTTTTTT.

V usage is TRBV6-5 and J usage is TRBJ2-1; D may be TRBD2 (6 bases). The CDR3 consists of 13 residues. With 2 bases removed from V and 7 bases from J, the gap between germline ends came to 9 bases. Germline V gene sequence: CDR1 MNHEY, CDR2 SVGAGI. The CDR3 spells CASSYAGTNEQFF. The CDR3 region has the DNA TGTGCCAGCAGTTACGCAGGGACTAATGAGCAGTTCTTC.

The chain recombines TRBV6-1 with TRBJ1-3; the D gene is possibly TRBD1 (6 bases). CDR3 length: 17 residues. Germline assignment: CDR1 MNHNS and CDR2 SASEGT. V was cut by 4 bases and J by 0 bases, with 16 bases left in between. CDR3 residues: CASSVEGGGASGNTIYF. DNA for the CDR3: TGTGCCAGCAGTGTCGAGGGGGGGGGCGCCTCTGGAAACACCATATATTTT.

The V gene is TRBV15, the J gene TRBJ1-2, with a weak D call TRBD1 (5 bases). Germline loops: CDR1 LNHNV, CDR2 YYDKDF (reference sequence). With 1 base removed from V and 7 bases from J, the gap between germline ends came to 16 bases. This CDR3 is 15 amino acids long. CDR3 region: CATSRVRADSPGYTF. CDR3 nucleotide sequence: TGTGCCACCAGCAGAGTTCGAGCTGACAGCCCTGGCTACACCTTC.

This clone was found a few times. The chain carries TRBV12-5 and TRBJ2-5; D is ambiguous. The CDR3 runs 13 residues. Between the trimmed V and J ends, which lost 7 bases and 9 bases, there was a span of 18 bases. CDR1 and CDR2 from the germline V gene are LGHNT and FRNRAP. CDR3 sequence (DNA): TGTGCTAGTGCCGACCCTAGGCAGAGCGCCCAGTACTTC. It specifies CASADPRQSAQYF.

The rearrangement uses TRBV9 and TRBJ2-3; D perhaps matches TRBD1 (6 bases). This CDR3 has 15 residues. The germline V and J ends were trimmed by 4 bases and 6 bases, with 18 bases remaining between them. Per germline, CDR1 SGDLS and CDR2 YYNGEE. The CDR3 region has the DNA TGTGCCAGCAGCCCTTACGACAGGTACGGGGATACGCAGTATTTT. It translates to CASSPYDRYGDTQYF. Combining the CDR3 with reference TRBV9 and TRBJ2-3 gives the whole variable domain DSGVTQTPKHLITATGQRVTLRCSPRSGDLSVYWYQQSLDQGLQFLIQYYNGEERAKGNILERFSAQQFPDLHSELNLSSLELGDSALYFCASSPYDRYGDTQYFGPGTRLTVL.

The CDR3 DNA reads TGTGCCAGCTTTCCGGGAACTCACACTGAAGCTTTCTTT. Its protein is CASFPGTHTEAFF. The chain employs TRBV5-8 and TRBJ1-1; D gene uncertain. Trimming removed 7 bases from V and 3 bases from J, with 13 bases in between. This CDR3 has 13 residues. Germline-derived CDR1 and CDR2 are SGHTS and YDEGEE.

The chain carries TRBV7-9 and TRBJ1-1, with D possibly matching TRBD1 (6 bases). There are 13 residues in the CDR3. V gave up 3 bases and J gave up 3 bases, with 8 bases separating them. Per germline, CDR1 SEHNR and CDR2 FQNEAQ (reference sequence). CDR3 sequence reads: CASSFKGDTEAFF. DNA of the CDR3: TGTGCCAGCAGCTTCAAGGGGGACACTGAAGCTTTCTTT.

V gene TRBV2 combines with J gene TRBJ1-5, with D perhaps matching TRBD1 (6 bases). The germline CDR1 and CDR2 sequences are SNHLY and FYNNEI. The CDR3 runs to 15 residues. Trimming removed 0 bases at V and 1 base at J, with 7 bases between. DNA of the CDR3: TGTGCCAGCAGTGAAGCGGGGGCAAGCAATCAGCCCCAGCATTTT. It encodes CASSEAGASNQPQHF.

The CDR3 is CASSQDRGGYGYTF. The CDR3 region has the DNA TGCGCCAGCAGCCAAGATCGGGGGGGCTATGGCTACACCTTC. This rearrangement joins TRBV4-3 to TRBJ1-2, with D tentatively TRBD1 (5 bases). The CDR3 runs 14 residues. The germline gives CDR1 LGHNA, CDR2 YSLEER. The V end lost 0 bases, the J end lost 4 bases, and 9 bases lay between the germline ends.

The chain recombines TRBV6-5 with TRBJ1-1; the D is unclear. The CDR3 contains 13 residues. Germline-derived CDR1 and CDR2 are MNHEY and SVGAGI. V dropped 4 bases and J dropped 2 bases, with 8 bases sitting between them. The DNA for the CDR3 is TGTGCCAGCAGTTCCGACACAAACACTGAAGCTTTCTTT. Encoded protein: CASSSDTNTEAFF.

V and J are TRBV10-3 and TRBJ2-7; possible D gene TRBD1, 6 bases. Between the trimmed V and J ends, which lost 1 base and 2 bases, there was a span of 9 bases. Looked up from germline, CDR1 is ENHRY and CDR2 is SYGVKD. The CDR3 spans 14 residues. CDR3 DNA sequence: TGTGCCATCAGTGAGTTCCGACAGGCCTACGAGCAGTACTTC. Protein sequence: CAISEFRQAYEQYF.

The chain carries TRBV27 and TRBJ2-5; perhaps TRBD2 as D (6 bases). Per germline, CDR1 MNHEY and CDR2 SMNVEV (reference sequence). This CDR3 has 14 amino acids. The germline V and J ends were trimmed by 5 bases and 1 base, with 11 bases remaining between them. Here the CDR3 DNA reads TGTGCCAGCAGTCCCAGGGACTTCCAAGAGACCCAGTACTTC. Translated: CASSPRDFQETQYF.

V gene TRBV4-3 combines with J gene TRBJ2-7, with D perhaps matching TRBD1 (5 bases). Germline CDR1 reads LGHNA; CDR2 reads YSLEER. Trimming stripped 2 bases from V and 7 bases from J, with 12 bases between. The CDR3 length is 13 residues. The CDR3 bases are TGCGCCAGCAGCCAAACCCCAGGGCGGGAGCAGTACTTC. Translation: CASSQTPGREQYF.

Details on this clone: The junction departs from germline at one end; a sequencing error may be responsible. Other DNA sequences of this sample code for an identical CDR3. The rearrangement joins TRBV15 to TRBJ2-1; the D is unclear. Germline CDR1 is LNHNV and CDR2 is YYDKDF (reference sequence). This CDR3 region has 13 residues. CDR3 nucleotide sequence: TGCGCCACCAGCAGCGCCACCCGAGTCGAGCAGTTCTTC. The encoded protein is CATSSATRVEQFF.

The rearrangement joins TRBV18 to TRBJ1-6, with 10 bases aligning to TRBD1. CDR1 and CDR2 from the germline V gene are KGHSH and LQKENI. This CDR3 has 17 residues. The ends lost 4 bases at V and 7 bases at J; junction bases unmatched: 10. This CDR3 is CASSHPGTGERNSPLHF. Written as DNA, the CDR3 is TGTGCCAGCTCACACCCCGGGACAGGGGAGCGAAATTCACCCCTCCACTTT.

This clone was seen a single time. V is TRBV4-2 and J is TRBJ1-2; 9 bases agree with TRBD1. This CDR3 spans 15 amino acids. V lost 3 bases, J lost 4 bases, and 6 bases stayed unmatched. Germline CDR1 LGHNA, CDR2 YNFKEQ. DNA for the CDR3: TGTGCCAGCAGCCACGGACAGGGGTCGGTCTATGGCTACACCTTC. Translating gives CASSHGQGSVYGYTF.